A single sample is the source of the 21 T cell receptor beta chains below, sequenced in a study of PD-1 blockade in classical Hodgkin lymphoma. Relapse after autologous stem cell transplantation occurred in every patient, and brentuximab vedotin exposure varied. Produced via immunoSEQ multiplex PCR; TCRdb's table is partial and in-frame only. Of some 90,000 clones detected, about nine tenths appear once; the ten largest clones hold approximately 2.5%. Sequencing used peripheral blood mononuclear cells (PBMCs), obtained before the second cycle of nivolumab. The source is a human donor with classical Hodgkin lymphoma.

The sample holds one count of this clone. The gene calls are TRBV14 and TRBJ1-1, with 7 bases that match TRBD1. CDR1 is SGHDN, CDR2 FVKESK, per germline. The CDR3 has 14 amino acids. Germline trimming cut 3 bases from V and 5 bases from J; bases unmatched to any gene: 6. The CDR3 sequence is CASSQTTGPTEAFF. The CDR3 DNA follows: TGTGCCAGCAGCCAGACGACAGGGCCAACTGAAGCTTTCTTT.

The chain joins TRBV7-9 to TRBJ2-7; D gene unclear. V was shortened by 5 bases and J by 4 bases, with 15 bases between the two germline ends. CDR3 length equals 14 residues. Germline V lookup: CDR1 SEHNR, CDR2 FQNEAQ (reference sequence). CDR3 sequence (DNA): TGTGCCAGCAGCCCCCCCTCGAACCTTTACGAGCAGTACTTC. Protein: CASSPPSNLYEQYF.

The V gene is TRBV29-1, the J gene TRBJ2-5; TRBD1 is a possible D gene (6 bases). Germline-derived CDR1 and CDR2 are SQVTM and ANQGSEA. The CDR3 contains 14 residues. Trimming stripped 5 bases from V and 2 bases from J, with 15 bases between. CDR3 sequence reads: CSVFRGNPQETQYF. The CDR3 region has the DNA TGCAGCGTTTTCAGGGGTAACCCTCAAGAGACCCAGTACTTC. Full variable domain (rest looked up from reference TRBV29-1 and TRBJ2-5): SAVISQKPSRDICQRGTSLTIQCQVDSQVTMMFWYRQQPGQSLTLIATANQGSEATYESGFVIDKFPISRPNLTFSTLTVSNMSPEDSSIYLCSVFRGNPQETQYFGPGTRLLVL.

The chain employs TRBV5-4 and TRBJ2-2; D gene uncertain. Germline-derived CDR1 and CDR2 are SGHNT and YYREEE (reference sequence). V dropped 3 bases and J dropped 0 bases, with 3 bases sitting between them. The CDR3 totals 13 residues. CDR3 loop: CASSWSNTGELFF. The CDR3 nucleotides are TGTGCCAGCAGCTGGTCGAACACCGGGGAGCTGTTTTTT. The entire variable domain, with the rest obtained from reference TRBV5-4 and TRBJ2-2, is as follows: ETGVTQSPTHLIKTRGQQVTLRCSSQSGHNTVSWYQQALGQGPQFIFQYYREEENGRGNFPPRFSGLQFPNYSSELNVNALELDDSALYLCASSWSNTGELFFGEGSRLTVL.

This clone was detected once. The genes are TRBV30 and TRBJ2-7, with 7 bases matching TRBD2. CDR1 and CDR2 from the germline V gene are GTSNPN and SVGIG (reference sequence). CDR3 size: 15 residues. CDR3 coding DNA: TGTGCTACGACCCCCGGGACTACCTACTCCTACGAGCAGTACTTC. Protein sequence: CATTPGTTYSYEQYF.

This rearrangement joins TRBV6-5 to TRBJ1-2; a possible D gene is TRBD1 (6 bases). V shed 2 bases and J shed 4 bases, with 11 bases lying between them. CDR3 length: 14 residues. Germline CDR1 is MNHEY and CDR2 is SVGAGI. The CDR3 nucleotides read TGTGCCAGCAGTTACACAGGGCCCGGCTATGGCTACACCTTC. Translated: CASSYTGPGYGYTF.

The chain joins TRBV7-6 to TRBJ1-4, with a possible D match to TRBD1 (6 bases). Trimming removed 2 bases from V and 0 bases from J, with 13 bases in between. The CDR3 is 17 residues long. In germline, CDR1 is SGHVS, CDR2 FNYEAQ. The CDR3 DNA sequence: TGTGCCAGCAGCTTAAGGAACAGGGCGTCAACTAATGAAAAACTGTTTTTT. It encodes CASSLRNRASTNEKLFF.

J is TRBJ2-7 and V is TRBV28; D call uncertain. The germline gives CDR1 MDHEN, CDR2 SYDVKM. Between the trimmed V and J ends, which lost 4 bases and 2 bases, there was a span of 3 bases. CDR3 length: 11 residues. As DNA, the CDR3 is TGTGCCAGCAGTTCTGCCTACGAGCAGTACTTC. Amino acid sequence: CASSSAYEQYF.

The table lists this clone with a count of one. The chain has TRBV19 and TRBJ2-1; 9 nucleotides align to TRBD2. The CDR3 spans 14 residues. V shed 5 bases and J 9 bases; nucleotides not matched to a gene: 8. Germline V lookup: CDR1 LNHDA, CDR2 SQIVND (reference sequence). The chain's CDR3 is CASSEVAGVSEQFF. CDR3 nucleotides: TGTGCCAGTAGTGAGGTAGCGGGAGTAAGTGAGCAGTTCTTC. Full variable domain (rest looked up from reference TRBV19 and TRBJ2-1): DGGITQSPKYLFRKEGQNVTLSCEQNLNHDAMYWYRQDPGQGLRLIYYSQIVNDFQKGDIAEGYSVSREKKESFPLTVTSAQKNPTAFYLCASSEVAGVSEQFFGPGTRLTVL.

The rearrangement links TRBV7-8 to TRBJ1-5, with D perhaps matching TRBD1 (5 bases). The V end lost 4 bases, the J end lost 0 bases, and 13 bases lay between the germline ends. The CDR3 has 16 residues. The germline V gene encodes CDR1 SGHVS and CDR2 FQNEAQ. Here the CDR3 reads CASSSRVGGSNQPQHF. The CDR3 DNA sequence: TGTGCCAGCAGCTCCAGGGTGGGGGGTAGCAATCAGCCCCAGCATTTT. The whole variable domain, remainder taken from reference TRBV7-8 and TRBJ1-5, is GAGVSQSPRYKVAKRGQDVALRCDPISGHVSLFWYQQALGQGPEFLTYFQNEAQLDKSGLPSDRFFAERPEGSVSTLKIQRTQQEDSAVYLCASSSRVGGSNQPQHFGDGTRLSIL.

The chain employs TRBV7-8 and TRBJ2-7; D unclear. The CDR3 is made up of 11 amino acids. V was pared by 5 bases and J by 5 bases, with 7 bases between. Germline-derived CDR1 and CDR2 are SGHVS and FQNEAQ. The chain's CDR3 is CASSARDEQYF. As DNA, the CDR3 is TGTGCCAGCAGCGCCCGGGACGAGCAGTACTTC.

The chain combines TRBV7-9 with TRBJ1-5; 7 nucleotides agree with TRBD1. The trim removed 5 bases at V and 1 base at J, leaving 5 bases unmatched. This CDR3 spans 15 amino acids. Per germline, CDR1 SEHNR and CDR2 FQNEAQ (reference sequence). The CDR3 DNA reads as TGTGCCAGCAGCCCGACAGGGATGAGCAATCAGCCCCAGCATTTT. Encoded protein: CASSPTGMSNQPQHF.

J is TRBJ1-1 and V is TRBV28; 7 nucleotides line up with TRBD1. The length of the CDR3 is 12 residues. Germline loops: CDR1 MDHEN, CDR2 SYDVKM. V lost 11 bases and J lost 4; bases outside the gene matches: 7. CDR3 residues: CAATTGSTEAFF. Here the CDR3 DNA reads TGTGCCGCGACGACAGGGAGCACTGAAGCTTTCTTT. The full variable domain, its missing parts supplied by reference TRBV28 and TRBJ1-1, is DVKVTQSSRYLVKRTGEKVFLECVQDMDHENMFWYRQDPGLGLRLIYFSYDVKMKEKGDIPEGYSVSREKKERFSLILESASTNQTSMYLCAATTGSTEAFFGQGTRLTVV.

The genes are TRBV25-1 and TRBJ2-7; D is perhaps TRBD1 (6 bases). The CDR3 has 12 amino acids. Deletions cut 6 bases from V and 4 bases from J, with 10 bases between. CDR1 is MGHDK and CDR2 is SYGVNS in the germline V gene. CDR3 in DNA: TGTGCCAGCAGGACAGGCATATACGAGCAGTACTTC. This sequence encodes CASRTGIYEQYF.

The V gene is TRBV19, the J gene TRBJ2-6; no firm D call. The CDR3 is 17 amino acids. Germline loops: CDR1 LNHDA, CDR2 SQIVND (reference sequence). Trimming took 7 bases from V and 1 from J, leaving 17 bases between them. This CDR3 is CASKRAPLRSGANVLTF. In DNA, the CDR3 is TGTGCCAGTAAGAGAGCCCCCCTTCGATCTGGGGCCAACGTCCTGACTTTC.

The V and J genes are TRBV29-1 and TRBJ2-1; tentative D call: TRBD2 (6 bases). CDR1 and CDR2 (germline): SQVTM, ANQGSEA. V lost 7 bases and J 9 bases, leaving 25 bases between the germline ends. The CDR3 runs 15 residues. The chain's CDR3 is CSAPIAVTTPGEQFF. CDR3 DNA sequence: TGCAGCGCCCCCATAGCGGTAACAACACCGGGTGAGCAGTTCTTC.

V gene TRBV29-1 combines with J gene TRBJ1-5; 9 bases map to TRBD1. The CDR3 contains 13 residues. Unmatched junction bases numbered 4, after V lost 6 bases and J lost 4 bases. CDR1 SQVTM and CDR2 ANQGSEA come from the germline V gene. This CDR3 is CSVGQGWNQPQHF. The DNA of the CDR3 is TGCAGCGTCGGACAGGGGTGGAATCAGCCCCAGCATTTT. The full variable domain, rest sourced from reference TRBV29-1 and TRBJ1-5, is SAVISQKPSRDICQRGTSLTIQCQVDSQVTMMFWYRQQPGQSLTLIATANQGSEATYESGFVIDKFPISRPNLTFSTLTVSNMSPEDSSIYLCSVGQGWNQPQHFGDGTRLSIL.

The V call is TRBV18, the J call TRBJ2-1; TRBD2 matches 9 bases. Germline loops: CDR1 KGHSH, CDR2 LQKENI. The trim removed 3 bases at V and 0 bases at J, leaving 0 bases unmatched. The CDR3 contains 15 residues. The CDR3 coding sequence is TGTGCCAGCTCACCTAGCGGGAGCTCCTACAATGAGCAGTTCTTC. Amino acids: CASSPSGSSYNEQFF.

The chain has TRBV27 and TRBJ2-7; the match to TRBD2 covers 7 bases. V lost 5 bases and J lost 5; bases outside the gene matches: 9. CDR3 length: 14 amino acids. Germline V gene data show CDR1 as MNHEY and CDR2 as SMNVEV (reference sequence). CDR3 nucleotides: TGTGCCAGCAGTCTTACAGCGGGGTTCGACGAGCAGTACTTC. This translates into CASSLTAGFDEQYF.

CDR3 amino acids: CASSAEAGPLAKNIQYF. In DNA form, the CDR3 reads TGTGCCAGTAGTGCGGAGGCGGGCCCTCTAGCCAAAAACATTCAGTACTTC. The V call is TRBV19, the J call TRBJ2-4; D is possibly TRBD2 (5 bases). The germline gives CDR1 LNHDA, CDR2 SQIVND (reference sequence). This CDR3 contains 17 residues. V lost 5 bases and J lost 0, with 17 bases in between.

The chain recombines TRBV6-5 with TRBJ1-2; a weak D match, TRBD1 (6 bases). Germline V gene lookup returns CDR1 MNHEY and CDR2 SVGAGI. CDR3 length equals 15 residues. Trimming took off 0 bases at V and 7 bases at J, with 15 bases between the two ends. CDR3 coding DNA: TGTGCCAGCAGTTACTCTTACCCAGGGGTAGGTGGCTACACCTTC. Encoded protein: CASSYSYPGVGGYTF.